This T cell receptor beta chain emerged from a study of a mutant IDH1 vaccine in newly diagnosed glioma. On the study more broadly: Therapy received beforehand was radiotherapy, temozolomide, or both, with most patients given both. General study points: Whatever changes occurred in top peripheral T cell clonotypes seemed unrelated to pseudoprogression.

A remark on this clone: The antigen is not known.

Time point of the sample: week 11, during vaccination. The study gave 300 ug of mutant IDH1 20-mer peptide per vaccine dose, with topical imiquimod. Libraries were prepared by immunoSEQ multiplex PCR; TCRdb keeps only in-frame clonotypes and omits some of them. The repertoire consists of fewer than 75,000 clones, with approximately 84% occurring once and the leading ten covering approximately 8.3%. Germline CDR1 and CDR2: SGDLS and YYNGEE. The CDR3 spans 15 residues. Trimming pared 0 bases from V and 7 bases from J, leaving 11 bases between. The sample in question was PBMCs, obtained from a glioma patient whose treatment included an IDH1 peptide vaccine. The rearrangement links TRBV9 to TRBJ1-6; D not resolved. The TCR originated in a woman aged 45-59 years with glioma. For the CDR3, the DNA is TGTGCCAGCAGCGTAGATCCGGGCCGAAATTCACCCCTCCACTTT. Amino acid sequence: CASSVDPGRNSPLHF.